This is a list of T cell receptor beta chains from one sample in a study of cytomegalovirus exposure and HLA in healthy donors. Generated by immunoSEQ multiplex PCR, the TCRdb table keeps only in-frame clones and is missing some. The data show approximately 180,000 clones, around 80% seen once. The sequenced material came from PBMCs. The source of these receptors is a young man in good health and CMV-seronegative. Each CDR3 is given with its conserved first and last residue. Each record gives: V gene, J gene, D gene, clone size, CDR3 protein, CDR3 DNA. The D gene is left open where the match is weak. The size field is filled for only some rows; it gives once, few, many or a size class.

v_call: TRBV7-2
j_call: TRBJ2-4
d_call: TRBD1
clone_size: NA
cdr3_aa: CASSLGQAPLWVEKNIQYF
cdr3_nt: TGTGCCAGCAGTCTAGGACAGGCCCCGCTTTGGGTTGAGAAAAACATTCAGTACTTC

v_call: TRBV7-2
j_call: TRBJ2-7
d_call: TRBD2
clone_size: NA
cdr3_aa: CASSSPLAGGWGEQYF
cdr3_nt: TGTGCCAGCAGCTCCCCGCTAGCGGGAGGTTGGGGCGAGCAGTACTTC

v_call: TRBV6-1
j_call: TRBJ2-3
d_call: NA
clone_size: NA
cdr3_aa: CASSDTGSSTDTQYF
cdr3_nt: TGTGCCAGCAGTGACACAGGGAGTAGCACAGATACGCAGTATTTT

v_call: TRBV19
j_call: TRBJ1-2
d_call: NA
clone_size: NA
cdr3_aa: CASSIIRLTRPNPYGYTF
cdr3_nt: TGTGCCAGTAGTATAATTCGGTTGACTCGACCGAACCCCTATGGCTACACCTTC

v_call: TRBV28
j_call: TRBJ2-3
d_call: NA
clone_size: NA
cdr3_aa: CASSLGLVTDTQYF
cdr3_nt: TGTGCCAGCAGTTTAGGCCTTGTTACAGATACGCAGTATTTT

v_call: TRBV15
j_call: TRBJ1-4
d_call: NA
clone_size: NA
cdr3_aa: CATSRAVFSGTNEKLFF
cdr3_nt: TGTGCCACCAGCAGAGCCGTGTTTTCGGGAACTAATGAAAAACTGTTTTTT

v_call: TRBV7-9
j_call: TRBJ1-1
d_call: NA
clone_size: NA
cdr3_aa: CASSLVRGNTEAFF
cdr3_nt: TGTGCCAGCAGCTTAGTCAGGGGGAACACTGAAGCTTTCTTT

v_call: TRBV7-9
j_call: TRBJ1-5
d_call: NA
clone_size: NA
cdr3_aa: CASSFGGGQPQHF
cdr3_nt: TGTGCCAGCAGCTTCGGCGGTGGTCAGCCCCAGCATTTT

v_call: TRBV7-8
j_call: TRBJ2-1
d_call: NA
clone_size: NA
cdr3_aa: CASSPRQKTYNEQFF
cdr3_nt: TGTGCCAGCAGCCCACGACAAAAAACGTACAATGAGCAGTTCTTC

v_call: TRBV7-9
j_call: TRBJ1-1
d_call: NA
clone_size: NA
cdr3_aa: CASSLEGWDTEAFF
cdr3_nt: TGTGCCAGCAGCTTAGAGGGGTGGGACACTGAAGCTTTCTTT

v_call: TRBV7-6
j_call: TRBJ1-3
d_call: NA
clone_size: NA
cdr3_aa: CASSLDRRPSGSTIYF
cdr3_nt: TGTGCCAGCAGCTTAGACAGGCGTCCTTCTGGAAGCACCATATATTTT

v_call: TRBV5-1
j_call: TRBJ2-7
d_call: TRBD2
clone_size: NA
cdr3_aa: CASSWTRAGGIYEQYF
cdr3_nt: TGCGCCAGCAGCTGGACGAGAGCGGGGGGGATCTACGAGCAGTACTTC

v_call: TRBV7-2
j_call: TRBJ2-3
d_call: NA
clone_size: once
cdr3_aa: CATQTRDLRDTQYF
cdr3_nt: TGTGCCACCCAGACTAGAGACCTTAGGGATACGCAGTATTTT

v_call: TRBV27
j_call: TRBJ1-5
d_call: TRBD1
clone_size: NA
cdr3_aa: CASSLINRGDQPQHF
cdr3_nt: TGTGCCAGCAGTTTAATTAACAGGGGTGATCAGCCCCAGCATTTT

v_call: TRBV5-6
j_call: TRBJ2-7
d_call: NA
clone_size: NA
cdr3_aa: CASSWFTGYRNEQYF
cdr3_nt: TGTGCCAGCAGCTGGTTTACAGGGTATCGGAACGAGCAGTACTTC

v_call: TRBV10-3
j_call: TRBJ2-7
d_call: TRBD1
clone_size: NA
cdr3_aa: CAISAGSGDRGAYEQYF
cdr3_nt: TGTGCCATCAGTGCGGGGAGCGGGGACAGGGGAGCCTACGAGCAGTACTTC

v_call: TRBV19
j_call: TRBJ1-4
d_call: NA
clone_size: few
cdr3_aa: CASSIVWGPNEKLFF
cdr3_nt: TGTGCCAGTAGTATAGTTTGGGGGCCGAATGAAAAACTGTTTTTT

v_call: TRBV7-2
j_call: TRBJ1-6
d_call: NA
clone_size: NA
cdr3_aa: CASSPQGGLYNSPLHF
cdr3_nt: TGTGCCAGCAGCCCACAGGGAGGGCTCTATAATTCACCCCTCCACTTT

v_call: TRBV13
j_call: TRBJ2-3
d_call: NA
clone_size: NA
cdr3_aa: CASGVGGTNTDTQYF
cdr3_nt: TGTGCCAGCGGCGTTGGGGGCACCAACACAGATACGCAGTATTTT

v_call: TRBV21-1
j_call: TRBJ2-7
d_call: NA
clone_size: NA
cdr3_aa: CASSKWREDSSYEQYF
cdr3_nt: TGTGCCAGCAGCAAGTGGCGGGAGGACTCCTCCTACGAGCAGTACTTC

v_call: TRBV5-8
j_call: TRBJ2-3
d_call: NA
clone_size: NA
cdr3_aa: CASSPEPGGTDTQYF
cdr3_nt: TGTGCCAGCAGCCCTGAGCCGGGGGGCACAGATACGCAGTATTTT

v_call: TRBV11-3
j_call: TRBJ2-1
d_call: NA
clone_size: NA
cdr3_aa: CASSPGTTGEQFF
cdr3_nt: TGTGCCAGCAGCCCCGGGACAACGGGTGAGCAGTTCTTC

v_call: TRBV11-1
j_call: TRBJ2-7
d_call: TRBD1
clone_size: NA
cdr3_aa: CASRPPGTGGSYEQYF
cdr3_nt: TGTGCCAGCAGACCCCCCGGGACAGGGGGATCCTACGAGCAGTACTTC

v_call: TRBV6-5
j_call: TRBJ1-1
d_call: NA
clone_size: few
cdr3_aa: CASGQQDNTEAFF
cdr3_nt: TGTGCCAGCGGGCAACAGGACAACACTGAAGCTTTCTTT

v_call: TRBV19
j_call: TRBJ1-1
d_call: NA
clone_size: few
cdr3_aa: CASLNQGSITEAFF
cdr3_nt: TGTGCCAGTCTAAATCAGGGGAGTATAACTGAAGCTTTCTTT

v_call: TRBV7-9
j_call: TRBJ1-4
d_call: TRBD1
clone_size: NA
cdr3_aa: CASSYYGTDEKLFF
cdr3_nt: TGTGCCAGCAGCTACTACGGGACAGATGAAAAACTGTTTTTT

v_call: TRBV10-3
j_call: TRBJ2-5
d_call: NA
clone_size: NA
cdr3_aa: CAISRDLETQYF
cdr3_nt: TGTGCCATCAGTCGGGACTTAGAGACCCAGTACTTC

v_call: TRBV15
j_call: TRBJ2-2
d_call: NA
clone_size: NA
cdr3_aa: CATSRDSGELFF
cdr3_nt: TGTGCCACCAGCAGAGATAGCGGGGAGCTGTTTTTT

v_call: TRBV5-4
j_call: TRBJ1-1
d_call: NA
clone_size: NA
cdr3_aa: CASSFLTGTTEAFF
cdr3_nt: TGTGCCAGCAGCTTCCTCACGGGAACCACTGAAGCTTTCTTT

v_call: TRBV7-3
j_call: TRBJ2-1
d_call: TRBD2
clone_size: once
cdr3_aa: CASSPPQGGKNEQFF
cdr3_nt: TGTGCCAGCAGCCCCCCCCAGGGAGGGAAGAATGAGCAGTTCTTC

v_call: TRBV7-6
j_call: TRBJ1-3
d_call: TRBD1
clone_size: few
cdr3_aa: CASSLGDTGVAGNTIYF
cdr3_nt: TGTGCCAGCAGCTTAGGAGATACAGGGGTAGCTGGAAACACCATATATTTT

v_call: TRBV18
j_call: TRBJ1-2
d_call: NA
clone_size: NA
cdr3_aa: CASSPQTGRPYGYTF
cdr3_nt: TGTGCCAGCTCACCACAAACAGGACGGCCGTATGGCTACACCTTC

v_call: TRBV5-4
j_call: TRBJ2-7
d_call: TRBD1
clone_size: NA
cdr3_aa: CASSPGGDRGPLEQYF
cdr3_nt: TGTGCCAGCAGCCCAGGTGGGGACAGAGGGCCCCTGGAGCAGTACTTC

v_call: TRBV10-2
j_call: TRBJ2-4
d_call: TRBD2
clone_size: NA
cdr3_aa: CASSESIQRGIAKNIQYF
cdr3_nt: TGCGCCAGCAGTGAGTCAATCCAGCGGGGAATAGCCAAAAACATTCAGTACTTC

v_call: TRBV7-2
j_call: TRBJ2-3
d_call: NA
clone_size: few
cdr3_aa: CASSLAVQTTNTQYF
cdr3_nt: TGTGCCAGCAGCTTAGCGGTCCAGACCACTAATACGCAGTATTTT

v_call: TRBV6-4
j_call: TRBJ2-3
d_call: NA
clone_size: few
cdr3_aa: CASAKDRSTDTQYF
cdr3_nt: TGTGCCAGCGCAAAAGATCGGAGCACAGATACGCAGTATTTT

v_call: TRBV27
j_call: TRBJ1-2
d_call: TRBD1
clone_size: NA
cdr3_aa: CASSPLQGAPYGYTF
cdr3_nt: TGTGCCAGCAGTCCCCTACAGGGGGCGCCATATGGCTACACCTTC

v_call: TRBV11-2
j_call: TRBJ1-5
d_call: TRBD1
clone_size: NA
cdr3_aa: CASSLGQGNQPQHF
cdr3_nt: TGTGCCAGCAGCCTCGGACAGGGGAATCAGCCCCAGCATTTT

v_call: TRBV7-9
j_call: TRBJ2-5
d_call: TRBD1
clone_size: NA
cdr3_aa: CASSLRGIEETQYF
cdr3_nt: TGTGCCAGCAGCCTCAGGGGGATAGAAGAGACCCAGTACTTC

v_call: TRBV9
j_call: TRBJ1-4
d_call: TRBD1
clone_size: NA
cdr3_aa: CASRTGTALNEKLFF
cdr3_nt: TGTGCCAGCAGGACAGGGACGGCTTTGAATGAAAAACTGTTTTTT

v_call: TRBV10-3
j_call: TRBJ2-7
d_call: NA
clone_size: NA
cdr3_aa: CAISGVGLGSSYEQYF
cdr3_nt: TGTGCCATCAGTGGGGTTGGGTTGGGCAGCTCCTACGAGCAGTACTTC

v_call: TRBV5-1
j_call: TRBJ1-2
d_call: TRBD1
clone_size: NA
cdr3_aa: CASSLGNRGLPLIIGYTF
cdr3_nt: TGCGCCAGCAGCTTGGGTAACAGGGGGCTTCCCCTTATTATAGGCTACACCTTC